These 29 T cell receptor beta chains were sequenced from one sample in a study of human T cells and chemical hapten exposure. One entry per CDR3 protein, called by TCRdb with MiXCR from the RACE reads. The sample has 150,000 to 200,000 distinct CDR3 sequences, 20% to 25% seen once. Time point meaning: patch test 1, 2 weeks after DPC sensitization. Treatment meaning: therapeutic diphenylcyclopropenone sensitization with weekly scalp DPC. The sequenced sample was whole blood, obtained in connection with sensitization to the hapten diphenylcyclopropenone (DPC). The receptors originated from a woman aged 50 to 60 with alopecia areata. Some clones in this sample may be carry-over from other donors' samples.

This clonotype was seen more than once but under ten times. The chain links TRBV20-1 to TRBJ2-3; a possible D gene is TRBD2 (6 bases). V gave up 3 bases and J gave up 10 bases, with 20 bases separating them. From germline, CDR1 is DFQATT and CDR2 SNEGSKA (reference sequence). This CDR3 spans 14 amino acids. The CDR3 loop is CSASPPPGSQPQYF. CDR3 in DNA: TGCAGTGCTAGTCCTCCACCCGGGAGTCAGCCGCAGTATTTT.

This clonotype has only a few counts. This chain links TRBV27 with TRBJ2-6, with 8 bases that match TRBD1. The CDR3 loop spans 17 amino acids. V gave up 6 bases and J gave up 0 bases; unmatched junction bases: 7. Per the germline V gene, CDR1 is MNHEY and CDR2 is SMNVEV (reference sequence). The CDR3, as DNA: TGTGCCAGCAGAAAACAGGGGGACCACTCTGGGGCCAACGTCCTGACTTTC. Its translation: CASRKQGDHSGANVLTF.

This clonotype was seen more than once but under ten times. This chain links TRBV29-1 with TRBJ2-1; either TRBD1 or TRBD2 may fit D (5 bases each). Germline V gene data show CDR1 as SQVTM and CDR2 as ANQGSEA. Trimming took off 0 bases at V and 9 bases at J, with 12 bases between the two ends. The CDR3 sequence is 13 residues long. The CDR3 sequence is CSVEDLGVREQFF. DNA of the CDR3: TGCAGCGTTGAAGATCTGGGGGTTCGTGAGCAGTTCTTC.

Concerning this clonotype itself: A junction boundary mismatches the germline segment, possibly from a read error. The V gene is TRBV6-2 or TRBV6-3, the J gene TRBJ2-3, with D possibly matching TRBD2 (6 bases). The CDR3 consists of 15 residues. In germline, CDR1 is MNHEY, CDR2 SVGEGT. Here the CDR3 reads CVSLEWGTSTDTQYF. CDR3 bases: TGTGTCAGCCTTGAGTGGGGGACTAGCACAGATACGCAGTATTTT.

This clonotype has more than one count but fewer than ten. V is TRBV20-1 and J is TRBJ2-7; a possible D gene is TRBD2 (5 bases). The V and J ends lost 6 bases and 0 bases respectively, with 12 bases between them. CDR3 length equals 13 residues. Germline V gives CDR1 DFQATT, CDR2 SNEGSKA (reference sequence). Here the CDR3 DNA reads TGCAGTGCGAGACTTGGGAGCTCCTACGAGCAGTACTTC. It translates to CSARLGSSYEQYF.

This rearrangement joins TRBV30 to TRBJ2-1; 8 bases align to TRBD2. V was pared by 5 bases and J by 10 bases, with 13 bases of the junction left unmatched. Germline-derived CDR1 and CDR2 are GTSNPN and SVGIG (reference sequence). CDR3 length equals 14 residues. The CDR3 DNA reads TGTGCCTGGGTAAAAGGGGCGGGAGGAGAAGAGCAGTTCTTC. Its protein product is CAWVKGAGGEEQFF.

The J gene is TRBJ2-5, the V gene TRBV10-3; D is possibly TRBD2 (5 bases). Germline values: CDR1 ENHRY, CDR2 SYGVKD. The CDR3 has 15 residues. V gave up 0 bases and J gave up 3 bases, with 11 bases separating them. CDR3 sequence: CAISESLSGKETQYF. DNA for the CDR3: TGTGCCATCAGTGAGTCGCTAAGCGGAAAAGAGACCCAGTACTTC.

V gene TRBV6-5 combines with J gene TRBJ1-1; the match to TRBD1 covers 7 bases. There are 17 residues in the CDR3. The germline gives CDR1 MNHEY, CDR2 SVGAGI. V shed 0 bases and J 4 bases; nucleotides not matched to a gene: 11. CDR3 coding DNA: TGTGCCAGCAGTTACTCCCGAGGAGGGGGCTTGAGCACTGAAGCTTTCTTT. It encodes CASSYSRGGGLSTEAFF.

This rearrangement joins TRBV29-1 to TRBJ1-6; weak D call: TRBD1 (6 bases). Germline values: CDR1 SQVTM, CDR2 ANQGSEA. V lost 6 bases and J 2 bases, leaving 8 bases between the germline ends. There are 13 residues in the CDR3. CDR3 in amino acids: CSVGDTYNSPLHF. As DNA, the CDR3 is TGCAGCGTGGGGGACACCTATAATTCACCCCTCCACTTT. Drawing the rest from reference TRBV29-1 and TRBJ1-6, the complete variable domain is SAVISQKPSRDICQRGTSLTIQCQVDSQVTMMFWYRQQPGQSLTLIATANQGSEATYESGFVIDKFPISRPNLTFSTLTVSNMSPEDSSIYLCSVGDTYNSPLHFGNGTRLTVT.

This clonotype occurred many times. The chain's CDR3 is CASRSSLYRTGKDYGYTF. CDR3 bases: TGTGCCAGCAGGTCTTCTCTGTACCGGACAGGGAAGGACTATGGCTACACCTTC. The chain uses TRBV28 and TRBJ1-2, with 8 bases lining up with TRBD1. CDR3 length: 18 residues. The V segment lost 6 bases and the J segment 3 bases; nucleotides outside the gene matches: 18. From germline, CDR1 is MDHEN and CDR2 SYDVKM.

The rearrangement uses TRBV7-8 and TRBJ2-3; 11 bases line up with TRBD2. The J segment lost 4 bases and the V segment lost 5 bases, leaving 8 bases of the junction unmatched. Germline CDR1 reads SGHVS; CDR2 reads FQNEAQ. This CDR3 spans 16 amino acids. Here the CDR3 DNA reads TGTGCCAGCAGCCCCCGGGTAGCGGGAGGGGCAGATACGCAGTATTTT. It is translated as CASSPRVAGGADTQYF.

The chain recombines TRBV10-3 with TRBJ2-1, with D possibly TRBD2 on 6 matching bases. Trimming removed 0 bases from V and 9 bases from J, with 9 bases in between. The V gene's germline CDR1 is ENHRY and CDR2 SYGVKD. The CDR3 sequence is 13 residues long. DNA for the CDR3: TGTGCCATCAGTGAGTCCCCTAGCGCTGAGCAGTTCTTC. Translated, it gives CAISESPSAEQFF.

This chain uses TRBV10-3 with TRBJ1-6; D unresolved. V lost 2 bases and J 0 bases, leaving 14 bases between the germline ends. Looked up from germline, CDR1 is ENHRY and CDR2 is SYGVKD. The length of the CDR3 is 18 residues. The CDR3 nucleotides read TGTGCCATCAGTGAGGCGACTTCCTCGAGCTCCTATAATTCACCCCTCCACTTT. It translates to CAISEATSSSSYNSPLHF.

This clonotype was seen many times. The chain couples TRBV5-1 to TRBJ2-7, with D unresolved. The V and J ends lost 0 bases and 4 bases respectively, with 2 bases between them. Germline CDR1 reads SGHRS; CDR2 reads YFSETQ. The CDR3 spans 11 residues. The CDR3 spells CASSLGYEQYF. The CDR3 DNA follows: TGCGCCAGCAGCTTGGGGTACGAGCAGTACTTC.

CDR3 DNA: TGCAGTGCTAGCCATGCGGGAGGGGAACACAATGAGCAGTTCTTC. Encoded protein: CSASHAGGEHNEQFF. The rearrangement uses TRBV20-1 and TRBJ2-1; 9 bases are a match to TRBD2. There are 15 residues in the CDR3. The V gene's germline CDR1 is DFQATT and CDR2 SNEGSKA (reference sequence). With V trimmed by 3 bases and J by 5 bases, 8 bases remained unmatched.

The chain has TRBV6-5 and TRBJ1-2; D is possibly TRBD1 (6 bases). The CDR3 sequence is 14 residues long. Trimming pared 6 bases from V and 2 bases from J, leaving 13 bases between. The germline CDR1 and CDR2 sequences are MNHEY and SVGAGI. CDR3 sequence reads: CASSPGHLNYGYTF. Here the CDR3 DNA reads TGTGCCAGCAGCCCGGGACACCTCAACTATGGCTACACCTTC.

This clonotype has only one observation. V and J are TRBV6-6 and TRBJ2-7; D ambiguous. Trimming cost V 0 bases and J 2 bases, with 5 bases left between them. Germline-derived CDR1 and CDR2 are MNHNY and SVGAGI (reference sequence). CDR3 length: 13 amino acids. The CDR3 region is CASSYSRTYEQYF. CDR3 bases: TGTGCCAGCAGTTACTCGCGAACCTACGAGCAGTACTTC.

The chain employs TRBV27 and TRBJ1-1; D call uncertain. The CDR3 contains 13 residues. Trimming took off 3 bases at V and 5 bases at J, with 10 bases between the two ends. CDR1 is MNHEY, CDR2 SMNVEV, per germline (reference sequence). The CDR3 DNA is TGTGCCAGCAGTTTTGGGTTAGGTACTGAAGCTTTCTTT. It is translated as CASSFGLGTEAFF.

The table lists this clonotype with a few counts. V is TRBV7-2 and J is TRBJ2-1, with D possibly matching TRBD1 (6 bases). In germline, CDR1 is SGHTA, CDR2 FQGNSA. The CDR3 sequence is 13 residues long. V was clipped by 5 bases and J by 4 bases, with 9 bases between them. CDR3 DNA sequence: TGTGCCAGCAGCCCCGGGACATACAATGAGCAGTTCTTC. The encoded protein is CASSPGTYNEQFF.

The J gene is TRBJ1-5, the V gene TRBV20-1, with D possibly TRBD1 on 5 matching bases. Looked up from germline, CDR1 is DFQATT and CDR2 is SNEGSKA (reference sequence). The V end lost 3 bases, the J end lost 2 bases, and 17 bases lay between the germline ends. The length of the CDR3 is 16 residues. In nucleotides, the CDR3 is TGCAGTGCTAGCTCAGGAGGGGTTCTTCGCAATCAGCCCCAGCATTTT. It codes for CSASSGGVLRNQPQHF.

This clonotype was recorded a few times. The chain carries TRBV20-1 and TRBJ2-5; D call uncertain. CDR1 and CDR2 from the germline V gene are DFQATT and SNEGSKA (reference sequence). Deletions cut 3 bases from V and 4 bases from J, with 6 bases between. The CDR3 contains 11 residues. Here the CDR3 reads CSASVGETQYF. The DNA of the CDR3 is TGCAGTGCTAGTGTCGGAGAGACCCAGTACTTC.

The CDR3 DNA reads as TGTGCCAGCAGCTCCCGGACAGGATTAACGGGGGAGCTGTTTTTT. Translated: CASSSRTGLTGELFF. This chain joins TRBV9 and TRBJ2-2; the match to TRBD1 covers 7 bases. V was pared by 4 bases and J by 8 bases, with 11 bases of the junction left unmatched. The CDR3 consists of 15 residues. Germline V gene sequence: CDR1 SGDLS, CDR2 YYNGEE.

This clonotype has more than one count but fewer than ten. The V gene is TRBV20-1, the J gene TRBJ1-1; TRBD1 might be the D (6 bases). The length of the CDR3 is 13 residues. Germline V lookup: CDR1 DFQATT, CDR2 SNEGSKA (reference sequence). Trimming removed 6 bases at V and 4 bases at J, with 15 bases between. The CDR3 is CSANGGPGTEAFF. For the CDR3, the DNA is TGCAGTGCCAACGGGGGCCCTGGCACTGAAGCTTTCTTT.

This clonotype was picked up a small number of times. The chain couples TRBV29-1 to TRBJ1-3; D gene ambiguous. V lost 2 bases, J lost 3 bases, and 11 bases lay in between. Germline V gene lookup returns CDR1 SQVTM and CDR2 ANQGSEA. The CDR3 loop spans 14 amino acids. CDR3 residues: CSVELGQHGNTIYF. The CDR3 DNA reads TGCAGCGTTGAACTAGGGCAGCATGGAAACACCATATATTTT.

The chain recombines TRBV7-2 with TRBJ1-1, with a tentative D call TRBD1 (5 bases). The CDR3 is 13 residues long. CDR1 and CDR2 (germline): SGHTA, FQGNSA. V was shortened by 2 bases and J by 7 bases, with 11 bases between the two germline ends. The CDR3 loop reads CASSLRTTIEAFF. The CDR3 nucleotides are TGTGCCAGCAGCTTAAGGACAACCATTGAAGCTTTCTTT.

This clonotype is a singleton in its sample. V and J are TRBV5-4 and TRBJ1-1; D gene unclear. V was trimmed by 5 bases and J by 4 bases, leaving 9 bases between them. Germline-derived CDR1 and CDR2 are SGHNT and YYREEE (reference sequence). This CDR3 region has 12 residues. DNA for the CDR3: TGTGCCAGCAGTTCCCGCCCCACTGAAGCTTTCTTT. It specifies CASSSRPTEAFF.

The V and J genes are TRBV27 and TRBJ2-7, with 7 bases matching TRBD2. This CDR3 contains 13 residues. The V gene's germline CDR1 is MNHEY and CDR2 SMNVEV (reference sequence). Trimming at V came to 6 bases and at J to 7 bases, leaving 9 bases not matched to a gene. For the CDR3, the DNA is TGTGCCAGCAGATCGCTAGCGGTAGGGGAGCAGTACTTC. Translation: CASRSLAVGEQYF.

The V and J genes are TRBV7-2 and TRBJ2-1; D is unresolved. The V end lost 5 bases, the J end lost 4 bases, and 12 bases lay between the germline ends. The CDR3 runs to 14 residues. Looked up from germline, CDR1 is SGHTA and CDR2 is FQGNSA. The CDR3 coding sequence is TGTGCCAGCAGCCCATACGGGCAGTACAATGAGCAGTTCTTC. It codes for CASSPYGQYNEQFF.

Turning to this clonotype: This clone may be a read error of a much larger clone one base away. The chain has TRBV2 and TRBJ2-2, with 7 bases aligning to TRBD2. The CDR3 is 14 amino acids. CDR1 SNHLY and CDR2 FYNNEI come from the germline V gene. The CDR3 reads CASRKRDLTGELSF. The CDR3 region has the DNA TGTGCCAGCAGAAAGCGGGACCTCACCGGGGAGCTGTCTTTT.